The TCR beta chain under discussion was sequenced for a study of T cells after yellow fever vaccination. Findings and caveats of the study: Most primary-vaccination clones reappeared after the booster (approximately 95% CD4, approximately 88% CD8). Highly abundant clonotypes carried over from the bulk population could end up in FACS-sorted repertoires as contaminants.

CDR1 is SGHRS, CDR2 YFSETQ, per germline. This CDR3 contains 15 residues. Trimming removed 0 bases at V and 3 bases at J, with 13 bases between. The TCR cDNA carried a universal primer site and UMIs from 5'RACE template switching. TCRdb independently ran MiXCR on the 5' RACE reads; one entry per CDR3 protein. Here the sample spans approximately 580,000 distinct CDR3 sequences, 17% being singletons. This clonotype has a count of ten or more. Its antigen is unknown. The sample was PBMCs, taken 4 to 5 days after the first yellow fever vaccination. This sequence joins TRBV5-1 and TRBJ2-7, with D possibly being TRBD2 (5 bases). The sequence came from a man aged 18-30 years who received the YFV17D yellow fever vaccine. The CDR3 loop is CASSLELLGDYEQYF. Written as DNA, the CDR3 is TGCGCCAGCAGCTTGGAACTTCTCGGGGACTACGAGCAGTACTTC.